A single sample is the source of the 10 T cell receptor beta chains below, sequenced in a study of shared clonotypes between healthy human individuals (dated by TCRdb to 2020 to 2022). CD8 naive samples were obtained by positive selection for CCR7 among CD45RO-negative cells, yielding a CD45RA+CCR7+ population from which TemRA cells were excluded. The library was generated by the immunoSEQ multiplex PCR assay. In its TCRdb copy, this immuneACCESS table keeps in-frame sequences only and misses some clones. Where compared with another copy, unresolved V genes explain less than half of these, and the others have no known cause. The sample table contains roughly 2 million clones; only one count was recorded for less than 95% of them. 1% to 1.3% of the sample goes to the ten largest clones. Specimen: naive CD8+ T cells sorted from blood. What this sample's cell subset or site label stands for: CD45RA+CCR7+. These receptors were taken from a man aged 18 to 35 in good health.

This clone was seen more than once but under ten times. Different DNA sequences within this sample yield the same CDR3. V gene TRBV15 combines with J gene TRBJ1-1; D is possibly TRBD1 (5 bases). Germline V gene lookup returns CDR1 LNHNV and CDR2 YYDKDF (reference sequence). The CDR3 has 13 amino acids. V was clipped by 3 bases and J by 4 bases, with 9 bases between them. The CDR3 DNA follows: TGTGCCACCAGCAGGGGCGGGGGCACTGAAGCTTTCTTT. Its translation is CATSRGGGTEAFF.

J is TRBJ2-5 and V is TRBV4-1; no firm D call. The V gene lost 1 base and the J gene lost 4 bases, with 13 bases spanning the gap. Per the germline V gene, CDR1 is MGHRA and CDR2 is YSYEKL. This CDR3 comprises 15 residues. As DNA, the CDR3 is TGCGCCAGCAGCCAAGTAGGACGTGACTTAGAGACCCAGTACTTC. Translated: CASSQVGRDLETQYF.

This chain joins TRBV7-9 and TRBJ2-1, with 7 bases lining up with TRBD1. V was clipped by 5 bases and J by 5 bases; unmatched bases: 9. The germline V gene has CDR1 SEHNR and CDR2 FQNEAQ (reference sequence). CDR3 length equals 15 residues. CDR3 sequence reads: CASSPISTGNNEQFF. In nucleotides, the CDR3 is TGTGCCAGCAGCCCAATATCGACAGGGAACAATGAGCAGTTCTTC.

The rearrangement uses TRBV2 and TRBJ1-3; 7 nucleotides align to TRBD1. The germline V gene has CDR1 SNHLY and CDR2 FYNNEI. J gave up 4 bases and V 5 bases, and 8 bases lay outside the gene matches. The CDR3 is made up of 15 amino acids. The CDR3 nucleotides are TGTGCCAGCAGTCTAAGGGGGCAAAGGGGAAACACCATATATTTT. Residues: CASSLRGQRGNTIYF.

This clone was picked up one time. The chain recombines TRBV4-3 with TRBJ2-3, with 7 bases aligning to TRBD2. J was trimmed by 5 bases and V by 0 bases; bases with no gene match: 11. Germline CDR1 is LGHNA and CDR2 is YSLEER. This CDR3 spans 17 amino acids. The chain's CDR3 is CASSQERTRGRGDTQYF. In DNA, the CDR3 is TGCGCCAGCAGCCAAGAAAGGACTAGAGGGCGGGGAGATACGCAGTATTTT.

This chain connects TRBV4-3 to TRBJ2-1, with D possibly being TRBD2 (6 bases). CDR1 is LGHNA and CDR2 is YSLEER in the germline V gene. This CDR3 is 18 amino acids long. The germline V and J ends were trimmed by 0 bases and 6 bases, with 21 bases remaining between them. The CDR3 here is CASSQEPVGTLKGNEQFF. The DNA for the CDR3 is TGCGCCAGCAGCCAAGAGCCGGTGGGGACTCTTAAAGGCAATGAGCAGTTCTTC.

The chain carries TRBV10-2 and TRBJ2-1; TRBD2 is a possible D gene (6 bases). From germline, CDR1 is WSHSY and CDR2 SAAADI. Trimming took 10 bases from V and 2 from J, leaving 12 bases between them. The CDR3 is made up of 13 amino acids. This chain's CDR3 is CATSWTTYNEQFF. The CDR3, as DNA: TGCGCCACGTCTTGGACTACCTACAATGAGCAGTTCTTC.

The chain combines TRBV27 with TRBJ2-2, with TRBD1 as a possible D gene (5 bases). Germline V gene sequence: CDR1 MNHEY, CDR2 SMNVEV (reference sequence). The V end was cut by 7 bases, the J end by 3 bases, with 18 bases between. This CDR3 spans 16 amino acids. This CDR3 reads CASTWGQGLYTGELFF. The CDR3 coding sequence is TGTGCCAGCACCTGGGGCCAGGGCCTCTACACCGGGGAGCTGTTTTTT.

About this clone itself: This CDR3 is also generated by other DNA sequences in the sample. The chain carries TRBV11-3 and TRBJ2-1; 11 positions agree with TRBD2. J lost 7 bases, V lost 4 bases, and 3 bases had no gene match. Germline assignment: CDR1 SGHNT and CDR2 YENEEA. The length of the CDR3 is 14 residues. The CDR3 DNA follows: TGTGCCAGCAGCTCCCTAGCGGGGGGAAATGAGCAGTTCTTC. Amino acid sequence: CASSSLAGGNEQFF.

CDR3 in amino acids: CATGTASGYTF. The CDR3 nucleotides are TGTGCCACTGGGACAGCCAGTGGCTACACCTTC. V and J are TRBV6-4 and TRBJ1-2; 7 bases line up with TRBD1. This CDR3 region has 11 residues. From germline, CDR1 is MRHNA and CDR2 SNTAGT. Unmatched junction bases numbered 6, after V lost 10 bases and J lost 7 bases.